Listed below are T cell receptor beta chains from one sample, sequenced in a study of identical twins. TCRdb analysed the 5' RACE reads with MiXCR anew, one entry per CDR3 protein. Among roughly 700,000 distinct CDR3 sequences listed, 8.5% to 9.5% were seen once. This sample also appeared in a second study, on yellow fever vaccine responses in identical twins.

Sample: PBMCs. The receptors here all came from a woman aged 18-29 years in good health. Both conserved end residues are part of each CDR3. D genes are given only for firm matches. Clone size is given for some rows only: seen once, a few or many times, or a class if the clone is expanded.

abundance	j_gene	v_gene	d_gene	CDR3nt	CDR3aa
few	TRBJ2-7	TRBV18	NA	TGTGCCAGCTCGCCTGAGGGCCTTTCAGGTTACGAGCAGTACTTC	CASSPEGLSGYEQYF
few	TRBJ2-5	TRBV7-2	NA	TGTGCCAGCAGCTTAGGACTGGGTATAGTGGAGACCCAGTACTTC	CASSLGLGIVETQYF
NA	TRBJ2-7	TRBV7-6	TRBD1	TGTGCCAGCAGCTCCCCGGGACAGGGGTTTCGCGAGCAGTACTTC	CASSSPGQGFREQYF
NA	TRBJ2-7	TRBV4-3	NA	TGCGCCAGCAGCCAAGATAGGGAGCTTTCGGAGCAGTACTTC	CASSQDRELSEQYF
NA	TRBJ2-7	TRBV24-1	NA	TGTGCCACCAGTGAGCCCACTAGCTACGAGCAGTACTTC	CATSEPTSYEQYF
many	TRBJ2-1	TRBV6-4	NA	TGTGCCAGCAGTGACTCCCCGTTCAATGAGCAGTTCTTC	CASSDSPFNEQFF
many	TRBJ1-6	TRBV7-9	TRBD1	TGTGCCAGCAGCCTCCAGGGGGCTAACTCACCCCTCCACTTT	CASSLQGANSPLHF
NA	TRBJ2-7	TRBV7-9	NA	TGTGCCAGCAGCCACACCGGGCCCTTGGAGGGCTCCTACGAGCAGTACTTC	CASSHTGPLEGSYEQYF
NA	TRBJ2-5	TRBV5-1	TRBD2	TGCGCCAGCAGCTTGGTTGTGGCTAGCGGGCAAGAGACCCAGTACTTC	CASSLVVASGQETQYF
few	TRBJ1-1	TRBV6-1	TRBD1	TGTGCCAGCAGTCTCTCCGGGACAGGCGGCCGGGTCGATGAAGCTTTCTTT	CASSLSGTGGRVDEAFF
NA	TRBJ2-6	TRBV19	NA	TGTGCCAGTAGTCGTGAGACAGTTAGGTTCTCTGGGGCCAACGTCCTGACTTTC	CASSRETVRFSGANVLTF
many	TRBJ2-5	TRBV24-1	NA	TGTGCCACCAGTGATTTGAGTAAGGGGCTGGAGACCCAGTACTTC	CATSDLSKGLETQYF